Detailed here is one TCR beta chain. These data come from a study of blood T cell repertoires in COVID-19. The protocol was immunoSEQ multiplex PCR, while the TCRdb copy is restricted to in-frame clones and leaves out a portion. Among 150,000 to 200,000 clones listed, 86% were seen once. Seattle-derived patients entered the study during active infection and were followed longitudinally. The CDR3 length is 16 residues. Germline V gene data show CDR1 as MGHRA and CDR2 as YSYEKL. V was clipped by 4 bases and J by 7 bases; unmatched bases: 9. V is TRBV4-1 and J is TRBJ1-4; 10 nucleotides agree with TRBD1. Sequenced: peripheral blood. The source is a woman in her sixties with COVID-19, enrolled during active disease. This CDR3 reads CASSLSPTGGGEKLFF. CDR3 DNA: TGCGCCAGCAGCCTAAGCCCGACAGGGGGCGGTGAAAAACTGTTTTTT.